This is a list of T cell receptor beta chains from one sample in a study of PD-1 blockade in classical Hodgkin lymphoma. Clones were sequenced by immunoSEQ multiplex PCR, and TCRdb holds only the in-frame ones, with some missing. The table lists some 12,000 clones, roughly 80% of them singletons. The sample was peripheral blood mononuclear cells (PBMCs), taken at baseline. The origin of the receptors is a human donor with classical Hodgkin lymphoma. Each CDR3 is given with its conserved first and last residue. Fields, in order: CDR3 protein, V gene.

CDR3 protein: CASSRTGGTDTQYF; V gene: TRBV18
CDR3 protein: CASSSYRGRGDTQYF; V gene: TRBV11-2
CDR3 protein: CASSPLTTGGHEQYF; V gene: TRBV18
CDR3 protein: CASSSGTGDSPLHF; V gene: TRBV7-9
CDR3 protein: CASSVGQGWGNVLTF; V gene: TRBV5-4
CDR3 protein: CASSLTGDEQYF; V gene: TRBV7-9
CDR3 protein: CASKVESSYNSPLHF; V gene: TRBV2
CDR3 protein: CASSLGAGDYGYTF; V gene: TRBV11-2
CDR3 protein: CASGQGWGDTEAFF; V gene: TRBV7-9
CDR3 protein: CAWSRGEKLFF; V gene: TRBV30
CDR3 protein: CASSSATLRPLYGYTF; V gene: TRBV28
CDR3 protein: CASSSYRTSGGAEFF; V gene: TRBV7-2
CDR3 protein: CASSLEAGGTDTQYF; V gene: TRBV5-8
CDR3 protein: CASKKSSYEQYF; V gene: TRBV2
CDR3 protein: CASSIQGAGYGYTF; V gene: TRBV27
CDR3 protein: CASSARELTGAPEAFF; V gene: TRBV9
CDR3 protein: CASSGQGEGGEQFF; V gene: TRBV28
CDR3 protein: CASSYLWDVNYGYTF; V gene: TRBV6-5
CDR3 protein: CASSYPRTGGLEQYF; V gene: TRBV7-9
CDR3 protein: CASSVRTGSNEQFF; V gene: TRBV13
CDR3 protein: CASSLGTYYEQYF; V gene: TRBV7-6
CDR3 protein: CASSRDHSTDTQYF; V gene: TRBV5-1
CDR3 protein: CASSLEAGTTYEQYF; V gene: TRBV5-1
CDR3 protein: CASSDHSGANVLTF; V gene: TRBV25-1
CDR3 protein: CASRTTREQYF; V gene: TRBV28
CDR3 protein: CASSLNLADGIYEQYF; V gene: TRBV5-1
CDR3 protein: CASSFSDLVKDTQYF; V gene: TRBV7-2
CDR3 protein: CASSFTQSGMVRTDTQYF; V gene: TRBV7-3
CDR3 protein: CASSLSGHEKLFF; V gene: TRBV28
CDR3 protein: CASENGGMYGYTF; V gene: TRBV2
CDR3 protein: CASSLRRLGGSWYNEQFF; V gene: TRBV28
CDR3 protein: CASSRPTGGQETQYF; V gene: TRBV2
CDR3 protein: CASTVDRKSNQPQHF; V gene: TRBV6-1
CDR3 protein: CASSATGFSGNTIYF; V gene: TRBV10-2
CDR3 protein: CASSLRQQFYGYTF; V gene: TRBV7-2
CDR3 protein: CASSLVGSSGANVLTF; V gene: TRBV5-1
CDR3 protein: CASRLQGHGELFF; V gene: TRBV6-5